This is a list of T cell receptor beta chains from one sample in a study of T cells after yellow fever vaccination. MiXCR, run by TCRdb on the 5' RACE reads, gives a single entry per CDR3 protein. This table has about 400,000 distinct CDR3 sequences, approximately 10% appearing once. Sequenced material: PBMCs, taken on the day of the first yellow fever vaccination. The source of these receptors is a man between 18 and 35 years old who received the YFV17D yellow fever vaccine. Each CDR3 is given with its conserved first and last residue. D genes are given only for firm matches. Size is stated for part of the rows, as once, few or many counts, or as a class when the clone is expanded.

D gene,V gene,clone size,J gene,CDR3 protein,CDR3 DNA
NA,TRBV12-3/TRBV12-4,NA,TRBJ2-1,CASSLKTGSQINNEQFF,TGTGCCAGCAGTTTAAAAACGGGCAGCCAAATTAACAATGAGCAGTTCTTC
NA,TRBV2,few,TRBJ2-7,CASTARDPYEQYF,TGTGCCAGCACGGCCAGGGACCCATACGAGCAGTACTTC
TRBD2,TRBV4-3,NA,TRBJ2-3,CASSHTGGSTDTQYF,TGCGCCAGCAGCCATACGGGGGGGAGCACAGATACGCAGTATTTT
NA,TRBV5-1,few,TRBJ2-2,CASSFLVAENTGELFF,TGCGCCAGCAGCTTCCTCGTAGCGGAAAACACCGGGGAGCTGTTTTTT
NA,TRBV9,NA,TRBJ1-1,CASTTGQSNTEAFF,TGTGCCAGCACTACCGGACAGTCGAACACTGAAGCTTTCTTT
NA,TRBV7-8,few,TRBJ1-6,CASRADSYNSPLHF,TGTGCCAGTAGGGCCGACAGTTATAATTCACCCCTCCACTTT
NA,TRBV19,few,TRBJ1-1,CASSATQGAEAFF,TGTGCCAGTAGTGCGACTCAAGGGGCTGAAGCTTTCTTT
NA,TRBV6-2/TRBV6-3,few,TRBJ2-5,CASTKFYRQVETQYF,TGTGCCAGCACCAAGTTCTACCGGCAGGTAGAGACCCAGTACTTC
TRBD2,TRBV6-5,few,TRBJ2-2,CASSSAGVSGGRNTGELFF,TGTGCCAGCAGTTCCGCGGGGGTTAGCGGGGGGCGGAACACCGGGGAGCTGTTTTTT
NA,TRBV4-1,few,TRBJ2-5,CASSQDLKGWETQYF,TGCGCCAGCAGCCAAGATCTTAAAGGGTGGGAGACCCAGTACTTC
NA,TRBV25-1,few,TRBJ2-2,CASSHPGDTGELFF,TGTGCCAGCAGTCACCCGGGGGACACCGGGGAGCTGTTTTTT
NA,TRBV3-1,many,TRBJ2-2,CASSQSVTGELFF,TGTGCCAGCAGCCAATCGGTCACCGGGGAGCTGTTTTTT
NA,TRBV6-2/TRBV6-3,NA,TRBJ2-1,CASGTSYNEQFF,TGTGCCAGTGGGACTTCCTACAATGAGCAGTTCTTC
NA,TRBV9,many,TRBJ2-3,CASSVGPGTDTQYF,TGTGCCAGCAGCGTAGGTCCGGGCACAGATACGCAGTATTTT
NA,TRBV7-9,few,TRBJ2-7,CASSPIRGSEQYF,TGTGCCAGCAGTCCTATCAGGGGAAGCGAGCAGTACTTC
TRBD1,TRBV20-1,NA,TRBJ2-3,CSASTVRGTDTQYF,TGCAGTGCGTCGACCGTCAGGGGGACAGATACGCAGTATTTT
TRBD2,TRBV2,many,TRBJ2-5,CASTEAGRKRGTQYF,TGTGCCAGCACCGAAGCGGGGAGAAAACGAGGGACCCAGTACTTC
TRBD1,TRBV3-1,many,TRBJ1-2,CASSRQGAESYGYTF,TGTGCCAGCAGCCGACAGGGGGCGGAAAGCTATGGCTACACCTTC
NA,TRBV7-2,NA,TRBJ2-2,CASSLSGVYVGGELFF,TGTGCCAGCAGCTTATCTGGCGTGTACGTAGGCGGGGAGCTGTTTTTT
NA,TRBV6-1,few,TRBJ1-5,CASSLRAERPQHF,TGTGCCAGCAGTCTCCGGGCCGAGCGGCCCCAGCATTTT
NA,TRBV6-1,few,TRBJ2-4,CASSEFGRGSTKNIQYF,TGTGCCAGCAGTGAATTTGGCAGGGGATCAACCAAAAACATTCAGTACTTC
NA,TRBV12-3/TRBV12-4,NA,TRBJ1-6,CASGTSSYNSPLHF,TGTGCCAGCGGGACAAGCTCCTATAATTCACCCCTCCACTTT